This entry features one T cell receptor (beta chain) sequence. This entry comes from a study of blood T cells in healthy people across ages. The V end lost 5 bases, the J end lost 2 bases, and 0 bases lay between the germline ends. CDR1 and CDR2 (germline): MNHNS, SASEGT. The CDR3 sequence is 10 residues long. A J-beta primer mix and a sample-barcoded 5' primer were used in a second PCR of roughly 6 to 11 cycles. Samples each returned at least 3 million CDR3-containing paired-end reads. TCRdb redid the calling of the 5' RACE reads with MiXCR, one entry per CDR3 protein. There are a few hundred thousand distinct CDR3 sequences in the sample; 27% occur only once, and roughly 18% lies in the top ten. Isolation of PBMCs gave at least 6 million cells per sample.

The source of this sequence is a woman in her seventies in good health. Sequences were obtained from blood. This chain uses TRBV6-1 with TRBJ1-2, with D unresolved. CDR3 amino acids: CASSNYGYTF. For the CDR3, the DNA is TGTGCCAGCAGTAACTATGGCTACACCTTC.